This entry features one T cell receptor (beta chain) sequence. Germline assignment: CDR1 LGHNA and CDR2 YNFKEQ. CDR3 length equals 18 residues. V was pared by 4 bases and J by 2 bases, with 13 bases of the junction left unmatched. The sample belongs to a study of blood T cell repertoires in COVID-19. Measured with immunoSEQ multiplex PCR; TCRdb has only the in-frame clones, and not every one. In the table there are 110,000 or so clones, around 85% of which are singletons. Sequenced: peripheral blood. This clonotype was sampled from a man in his fifties or sixties with acute or convalescent COVID-19. This sequence joins TRBV4-2 and TRBJ2-3, with 9 bases fitting TRBD2. CDR3 nucleotide sequence: TGTGCCAGCAGCCCGCTTTTATCTGCGGGAGGGCACACAGATACGCAGTATTTT. This translates into CASSPLLSAGGHTDTQYF.